The clone carrying this TCR beta chain came up many times. The antigen remains undetermined. RNA transcripts were the template for amplifying TCR beta CDR3 regions. With the HTBI primer set, the TCR CDR3 went through a first round of RT-PCR. Each CDR3 protein gets one entry after TCRdb re-called the multiplex PCR reads with MiXCR. The data show 400,000 to 600,000 distinct CDR3 sequences, around 20% seen once. These data are taken from a study of T cells in Graves' hyperthyroidism and ophthalmopathy. As for the study in general: Peripheral blood specimens were obtained at initial diagnosis, prior to any treatment.

Germline V gene data show CDR1 as DFQATT and CDR2 as SNEGSKA (reference sequence). The J segment lost 0 bases and the V segment lost 6 bases, leaving 14 bases of the junction unmatched. The CDR3 contains 17 residues. Study-wide points: Ophthalmopathy and stable hyperthyroidism were told apart by a 13 V-J model. In the blood, most expanded thyroid clonotypes above 0.001 appeared as well.

The rearrangement links TRBV20-1 to TRBJ2-7; TRBD1 aligns across 10 bases. The origin of this receptor is a man between 18 and 35 years old with Graves' hyperthyroidism. Sequenced input: blood. CDR3 region: CSAPGQGGFGSSYEQYF. CDR3 bases: TGCAGTGCCCCCGGACAGGGGGGATTTGGGAGCTCCTACGAGCAGTACTTC.